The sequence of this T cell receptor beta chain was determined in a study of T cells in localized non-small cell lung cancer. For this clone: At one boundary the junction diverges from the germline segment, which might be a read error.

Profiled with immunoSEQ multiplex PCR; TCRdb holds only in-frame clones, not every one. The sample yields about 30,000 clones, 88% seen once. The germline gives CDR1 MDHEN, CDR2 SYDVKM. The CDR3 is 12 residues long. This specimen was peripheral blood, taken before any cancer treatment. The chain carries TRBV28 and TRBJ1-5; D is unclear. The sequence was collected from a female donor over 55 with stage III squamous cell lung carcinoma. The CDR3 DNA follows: TGTGCCAGCAGTGCGGGGAATCAACCCCAGCATTTT. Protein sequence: CASSAGNQPQHF.